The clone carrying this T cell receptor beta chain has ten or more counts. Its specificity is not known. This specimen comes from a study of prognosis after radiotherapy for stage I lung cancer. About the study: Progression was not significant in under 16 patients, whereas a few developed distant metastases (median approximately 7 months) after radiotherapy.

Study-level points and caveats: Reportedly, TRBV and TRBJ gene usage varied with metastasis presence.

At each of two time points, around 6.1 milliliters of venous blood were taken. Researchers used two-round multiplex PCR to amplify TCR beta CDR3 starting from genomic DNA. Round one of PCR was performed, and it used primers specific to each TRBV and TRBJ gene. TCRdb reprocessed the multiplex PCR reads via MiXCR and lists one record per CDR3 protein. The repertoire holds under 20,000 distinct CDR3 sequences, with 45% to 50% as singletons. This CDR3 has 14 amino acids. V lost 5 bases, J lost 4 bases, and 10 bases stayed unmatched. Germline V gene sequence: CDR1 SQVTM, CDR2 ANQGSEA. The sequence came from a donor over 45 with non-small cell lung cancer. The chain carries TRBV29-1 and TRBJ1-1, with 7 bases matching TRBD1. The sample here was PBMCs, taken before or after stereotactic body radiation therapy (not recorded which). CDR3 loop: CSVNGQAGGTEAFF. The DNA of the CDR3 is TGCAGCGTTAATGGACAGGCGGGGGGCACTGAAGCTTTCTTT.